This TCR beta chain is drawn from a study of T cells in tuberculosis. Only in-frame clones appear in the TCRdb table, and some are missing; sequencing was by immunoSEQ multiplex PCR. The table records tens of thousands of clones, approximately 93% of them present only once. There are 16 residues in the CDR3. Germline CDR1 and CDR2: MNHEY and SVGAGI. Trimming cost V 2 bases and J 6 bases; bases outside gene matches: 12. Material for sequencing was PBMCs. The clonotype was recovered from a donor aged 10 to 29 with latent tuberculosis or without tuberculosis infection. The rearrangement uses TRBV6-5 and TRBJ2-7; 8 bases fit TRBD1. The CDR3 here is CASSYGDRGLASEQYF. CDR3 sequence (DNA): TGTGCCAGCAGTTACGGCGACAGGGGTCTCGCTTCCGAGCAGTACTTC.